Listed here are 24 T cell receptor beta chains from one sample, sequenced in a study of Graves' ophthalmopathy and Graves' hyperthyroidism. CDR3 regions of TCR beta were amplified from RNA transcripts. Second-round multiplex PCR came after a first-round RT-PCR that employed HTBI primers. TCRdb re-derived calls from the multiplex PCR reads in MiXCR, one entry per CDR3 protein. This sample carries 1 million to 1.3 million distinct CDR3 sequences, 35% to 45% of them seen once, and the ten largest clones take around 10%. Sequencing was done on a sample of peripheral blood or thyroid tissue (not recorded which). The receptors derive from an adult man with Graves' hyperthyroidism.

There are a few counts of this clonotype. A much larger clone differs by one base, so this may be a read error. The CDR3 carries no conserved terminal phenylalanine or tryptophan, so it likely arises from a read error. The CDR3 region is CASDQGDRGRTQPQHL. The CDR3 coding sequence is TGTGCCAGCGACCAAGGGGACAGGGGGCGCACTCAGCCCCAGCATCTT. The rearrangement uses TRBV7-2 and TRBJ1-5, with 12 nucleotides matching TRBD1. The CDR3 sequence is 16 residues long. Germline trimming cut 8 bases from V and 6 bases from J; bases unmatched to any gene: 11. The germline gives CDR1 SGHTA, CDR2 FQGNSA.

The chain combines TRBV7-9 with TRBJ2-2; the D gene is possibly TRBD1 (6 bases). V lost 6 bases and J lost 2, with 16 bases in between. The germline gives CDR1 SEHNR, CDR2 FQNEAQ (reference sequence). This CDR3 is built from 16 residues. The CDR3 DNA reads TGTGCCAGCAGGACAGCCGGGACATTAAACACCGGGGAGCTGTTTTTT. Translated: CASRTAGTLNTGELFF.

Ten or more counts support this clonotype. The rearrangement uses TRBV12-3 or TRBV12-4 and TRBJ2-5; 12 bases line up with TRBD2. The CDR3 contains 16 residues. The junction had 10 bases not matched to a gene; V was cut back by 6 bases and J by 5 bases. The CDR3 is CASRPQLAGGGETQYF. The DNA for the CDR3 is TGTGCCAGCAGACCCCAACTAGCGGGAGGAGGGGAGACCCAGTACTTC.

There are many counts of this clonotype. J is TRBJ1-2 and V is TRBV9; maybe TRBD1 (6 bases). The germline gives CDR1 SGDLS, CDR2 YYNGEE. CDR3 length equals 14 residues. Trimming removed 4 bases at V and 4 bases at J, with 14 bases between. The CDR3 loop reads CASSPTGRIYGYTF. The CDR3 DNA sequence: TGTGCCAGCAGCCCGACAGGCCGCATCTATGGCTACACCTTC.

The CDR3 nucleotides are TGTGCCATTAGCTTTGAGGACAGACCAAATTCACCCCTCCACTTT. Its protein is CAISFEDRPNSPLHF. The V and J genes are TRBV7-2 and TRBJ1-6; maybe TRBD1 (6 bases). CDR1 is SGHTA, CDR2 FQGNSA, per germline. The V end was cut by 10 bases, the J end by 7 bases, with 20 bases between. The CDR3 consists of 15 residues.

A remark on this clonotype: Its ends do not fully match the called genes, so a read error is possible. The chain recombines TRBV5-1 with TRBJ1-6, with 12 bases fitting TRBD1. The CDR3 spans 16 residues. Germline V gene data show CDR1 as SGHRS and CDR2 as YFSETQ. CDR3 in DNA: TGTGCCAGCAGCTTGTCCCGGGACAGGGGGCGTTCACCCCTCCACTTT. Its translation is CASSLSRDRGRSPLHF.

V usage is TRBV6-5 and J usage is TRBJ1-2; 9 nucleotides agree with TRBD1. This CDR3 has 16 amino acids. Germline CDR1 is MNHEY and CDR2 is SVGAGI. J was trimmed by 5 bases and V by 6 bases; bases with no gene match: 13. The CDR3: CASSRPLGTGMYGYTF. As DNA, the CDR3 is TGTGCCAGCAGCCGGCCCCTCGGGACAGGGATGTATGGCTACACCTTC.

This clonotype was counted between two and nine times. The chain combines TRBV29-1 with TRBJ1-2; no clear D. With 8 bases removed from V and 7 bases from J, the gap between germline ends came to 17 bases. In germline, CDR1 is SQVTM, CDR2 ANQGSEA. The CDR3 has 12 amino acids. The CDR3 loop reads CSTSGSLSGYTF. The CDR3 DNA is TGCAGCACGTCCGGGTCCCTCTCTGGCTACACCTTC.

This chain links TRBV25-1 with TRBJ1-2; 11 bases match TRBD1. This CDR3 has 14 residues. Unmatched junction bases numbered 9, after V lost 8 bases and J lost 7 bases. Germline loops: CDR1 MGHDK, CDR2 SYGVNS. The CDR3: CASQLGQGEGGYTF. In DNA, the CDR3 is TGTGCCAGCCAATTGGGACAGGGGGAGGGTGGCTACACCTTC.

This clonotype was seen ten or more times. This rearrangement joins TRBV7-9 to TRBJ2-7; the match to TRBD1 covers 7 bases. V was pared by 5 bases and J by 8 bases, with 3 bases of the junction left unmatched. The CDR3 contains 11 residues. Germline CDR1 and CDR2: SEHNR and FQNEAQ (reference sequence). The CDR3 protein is CASSARGKQYF. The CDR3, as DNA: TGTGCCAGCAGCGCCAGGGGGAAGCAGTACTTC.

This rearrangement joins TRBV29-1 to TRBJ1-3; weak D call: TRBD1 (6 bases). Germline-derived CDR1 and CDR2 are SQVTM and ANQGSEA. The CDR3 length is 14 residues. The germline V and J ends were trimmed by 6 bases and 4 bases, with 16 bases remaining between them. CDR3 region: CSVRDGGRGNTIYF. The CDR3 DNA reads TGCAGCGTGCGGGATGGGGGCAGGGGAAACACCATATATTTT.

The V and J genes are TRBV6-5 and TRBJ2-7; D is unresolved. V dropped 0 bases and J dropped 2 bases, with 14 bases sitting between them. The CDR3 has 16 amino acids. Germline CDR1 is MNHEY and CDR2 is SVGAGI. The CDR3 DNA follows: TGTGCCAGCAGTTACTCCTTACTACACATTCCCTACGAGCAGTACTTC. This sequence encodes CASSYSLLHIPYEQYF.

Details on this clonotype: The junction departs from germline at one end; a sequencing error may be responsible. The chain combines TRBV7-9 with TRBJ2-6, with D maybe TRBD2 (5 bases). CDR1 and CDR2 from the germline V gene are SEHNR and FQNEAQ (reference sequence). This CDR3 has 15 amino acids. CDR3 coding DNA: TGTGCCAGCAGCTTAGTGGCAGTGAGGGCCTACGTCCTGACTTTC. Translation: CASSLVAVRAYVLTF. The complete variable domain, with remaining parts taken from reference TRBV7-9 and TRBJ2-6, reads DTGVSQNPRHKITKRGQNVTFRCDPISEHNRLYWYRQTLGQGPEFLTYFQNEAQLEKSRLLSDRFSAERPKGSFSTLEIQRTEQGDSAMYLCASSLVAVRAYVLTFGAGSRLTVL.

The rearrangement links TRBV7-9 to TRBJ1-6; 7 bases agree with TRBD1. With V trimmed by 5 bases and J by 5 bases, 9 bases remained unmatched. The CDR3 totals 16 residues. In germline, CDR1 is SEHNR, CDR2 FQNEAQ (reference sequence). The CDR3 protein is CASSPRGQLNNSPLHF. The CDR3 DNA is TGTGCCAGCAGCCCTAGGGGACAGCTTAATAATTCACCCCTCCACTTT.

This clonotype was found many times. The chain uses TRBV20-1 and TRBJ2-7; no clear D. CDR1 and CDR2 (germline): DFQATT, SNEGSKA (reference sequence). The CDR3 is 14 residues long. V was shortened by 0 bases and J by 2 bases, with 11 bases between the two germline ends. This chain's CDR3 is CSARDPRGTYEQYF. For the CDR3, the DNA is TGCAGTGCTAGAGATCCCAGAGGTACCTACGAGCAGTACTTC.

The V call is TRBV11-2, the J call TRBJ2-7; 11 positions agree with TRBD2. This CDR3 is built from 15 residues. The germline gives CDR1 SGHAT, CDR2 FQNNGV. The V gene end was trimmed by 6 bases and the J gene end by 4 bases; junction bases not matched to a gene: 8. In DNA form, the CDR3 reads TGTGCCAGCAGTGGAGGGACTAGCGGAGATTACGAGCAGTACTTC. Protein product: CASSGGTSGDYEQYF.

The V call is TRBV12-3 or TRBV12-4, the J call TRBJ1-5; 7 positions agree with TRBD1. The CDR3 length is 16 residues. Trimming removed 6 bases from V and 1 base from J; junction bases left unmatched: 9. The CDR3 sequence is CASRPNQGGSNQPQHF. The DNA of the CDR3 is TGTGCCAGCAGACCTAATCAGGGGGGAAGCAATCAGCCCCAGCATTTT.

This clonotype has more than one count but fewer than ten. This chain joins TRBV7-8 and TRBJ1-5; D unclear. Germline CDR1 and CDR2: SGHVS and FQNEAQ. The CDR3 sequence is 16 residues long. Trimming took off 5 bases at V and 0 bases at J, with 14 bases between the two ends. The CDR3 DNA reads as TGTGCCAGCAGCGCCCAACAGAGAAATAGCAATCAGCCCCAGCATTTT. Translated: CASSAQQRNSNQPQHF.

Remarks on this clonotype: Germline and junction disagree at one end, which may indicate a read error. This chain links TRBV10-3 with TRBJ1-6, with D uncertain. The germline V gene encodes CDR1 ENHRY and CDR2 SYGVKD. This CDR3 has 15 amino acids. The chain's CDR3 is CASSEYVLGSSPLHF. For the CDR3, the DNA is TGTGCCAGCAGTGAATATGTCCTGGGGAGTTCACCCCTCCACTTT.

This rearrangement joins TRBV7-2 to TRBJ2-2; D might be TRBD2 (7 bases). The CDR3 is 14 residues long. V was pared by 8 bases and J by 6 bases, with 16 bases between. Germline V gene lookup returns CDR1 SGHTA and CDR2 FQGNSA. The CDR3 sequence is CASSRGGRAGELFF. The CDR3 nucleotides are TGTGCCAGCTCCCGCGGGGGCCGAGCCGGGGAGCTGTTTTTT.

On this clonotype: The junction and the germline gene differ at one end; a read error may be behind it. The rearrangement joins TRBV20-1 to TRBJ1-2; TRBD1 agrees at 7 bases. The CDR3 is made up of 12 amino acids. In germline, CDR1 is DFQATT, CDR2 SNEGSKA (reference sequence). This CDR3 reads CSAPGRGRILDF. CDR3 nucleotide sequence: TGCAGTGCTCCCGGGAGGGGGCGCATCCTGGACTTC.

CDR3 nucleotide sequence: TGTGCCATCAGGACCGGACTAGCGGTGAACACCGGGGAGCTGTTTTTT. Its translation: CAIRTGLAVNTGELFF. This chain joins TRBV10-3 and TRBJ2-2, with TRBD2 identical over 10 bases. After removal of 6 bases from V and 1 base from J, the junction contained 5 bases not matched to a gene. This CDR3 spans 16 amino acids. Germline V gene sequence: CDR1 ENHRY, CDR2 SYGVKD.

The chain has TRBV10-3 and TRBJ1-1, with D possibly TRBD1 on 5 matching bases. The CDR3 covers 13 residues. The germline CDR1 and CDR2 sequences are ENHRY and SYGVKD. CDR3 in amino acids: CAPPVQGHTEAFF. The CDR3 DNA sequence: TGTGCTCCCCCGGTCCAGGGTCACACTGAAGCTTTCTTT.

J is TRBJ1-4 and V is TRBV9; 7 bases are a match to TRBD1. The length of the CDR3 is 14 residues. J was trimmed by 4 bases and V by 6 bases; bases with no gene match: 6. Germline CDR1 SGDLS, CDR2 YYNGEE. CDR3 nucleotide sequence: TGTGCCAGCACAAGGGGGCAGGGTAATGAAAAACTGTTTTTT. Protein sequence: CASTRGQGNEKLFF.